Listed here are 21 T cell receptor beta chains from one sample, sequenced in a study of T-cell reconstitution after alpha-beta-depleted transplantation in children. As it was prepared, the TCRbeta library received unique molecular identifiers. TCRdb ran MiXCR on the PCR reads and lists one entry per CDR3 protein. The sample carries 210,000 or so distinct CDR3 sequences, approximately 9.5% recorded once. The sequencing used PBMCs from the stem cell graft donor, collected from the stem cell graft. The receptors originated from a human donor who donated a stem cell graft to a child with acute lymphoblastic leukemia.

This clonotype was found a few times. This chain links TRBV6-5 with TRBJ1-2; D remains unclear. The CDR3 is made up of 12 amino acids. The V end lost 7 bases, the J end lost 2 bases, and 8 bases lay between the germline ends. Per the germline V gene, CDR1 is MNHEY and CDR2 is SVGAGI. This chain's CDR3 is CASKESNYGYTF. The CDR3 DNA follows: TGTGCCAGCAAGGAGAGCAACTATGGCTACACCTTC.

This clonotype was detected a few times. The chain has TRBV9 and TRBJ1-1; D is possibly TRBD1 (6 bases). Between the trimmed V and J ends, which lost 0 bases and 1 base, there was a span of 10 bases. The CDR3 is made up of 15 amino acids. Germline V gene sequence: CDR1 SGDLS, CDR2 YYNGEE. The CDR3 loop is CASSVGGAGNTEAFF. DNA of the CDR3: TGTGCCAGCAGCGTAGGGGGGGCGGGGAACACTGAAGCTTTCTTT.

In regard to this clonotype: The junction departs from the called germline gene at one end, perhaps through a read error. DNA for the CDR3: TGTGCCAGCAGCTTAGCCCTCACCCCTCCAGAGATTGCCTTC. Protein product: CASSLALTPPEIAF. This chain uses TRBV7-2 with TRBJ2-1; no clear D. Per germline, CDR1 SGHTA and CDR2 FQGNSA. The CDR3 totals 14 residues.

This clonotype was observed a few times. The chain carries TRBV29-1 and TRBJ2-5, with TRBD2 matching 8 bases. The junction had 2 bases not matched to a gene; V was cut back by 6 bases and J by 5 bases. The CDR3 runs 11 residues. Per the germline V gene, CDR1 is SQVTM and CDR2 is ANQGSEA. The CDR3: CSVGRDETQYF. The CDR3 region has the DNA TGCAGCGTCGGGAGGGACGAGACCCAGTACTTC.

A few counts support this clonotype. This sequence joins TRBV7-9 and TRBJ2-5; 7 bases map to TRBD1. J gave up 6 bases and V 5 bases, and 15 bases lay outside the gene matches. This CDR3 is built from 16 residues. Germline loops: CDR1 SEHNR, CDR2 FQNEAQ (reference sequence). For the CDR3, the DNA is TGTGCCAGCAGCCCTAAAGAGACAGGGATATCCAAGACCCAGTACTTC. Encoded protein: CASSPKETGISKTQYF.

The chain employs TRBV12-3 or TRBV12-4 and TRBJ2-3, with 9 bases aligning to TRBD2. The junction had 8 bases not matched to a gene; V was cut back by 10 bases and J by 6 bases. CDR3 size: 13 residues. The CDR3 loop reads CAIGGGGGDTQYF. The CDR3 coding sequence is TGTGCCATAGGCGGGGGGGGGGGTGATACGCAGTATTTT.

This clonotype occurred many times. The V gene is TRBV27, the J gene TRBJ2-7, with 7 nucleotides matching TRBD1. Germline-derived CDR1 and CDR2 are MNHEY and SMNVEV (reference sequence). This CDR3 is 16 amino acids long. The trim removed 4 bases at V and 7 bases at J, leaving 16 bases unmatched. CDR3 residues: CASSSTSRRDSREQYF. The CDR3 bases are TGTGCCAGCAGTTCAACCTCACGCCGGGACAGCCGGGAGCAGTACTTC.

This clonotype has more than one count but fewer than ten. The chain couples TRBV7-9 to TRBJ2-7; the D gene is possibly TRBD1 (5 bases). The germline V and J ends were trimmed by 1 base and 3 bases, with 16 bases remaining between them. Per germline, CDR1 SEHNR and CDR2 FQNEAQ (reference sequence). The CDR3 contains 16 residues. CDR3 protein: CASSLVIGARRYEQYF. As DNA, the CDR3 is TGTGCCAGCAGCTTAGTTATAGGGGCTCGGCGCTACGAGCAGTACTTC. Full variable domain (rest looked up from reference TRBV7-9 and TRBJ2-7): DTGVSQNPRHKITKRGQNVTFRCDPISEHNRLYWYRQTLGQGPEFLTYFQNEAQLEKSRLLSDRFSAERPKGSFSTLEIQRTEQGDSAMYLCASSLVIGARRYEQYFGPGTRLTVT.

CDR3 sequence (DNA): TGCAGTGCTAGAGATCGGGACAGGATTAGCTCTGGGGCCAACGTCCTGACTTTC. It is translated as CSARDRDRISSGANVLTF. The chain joins TRBV20-1 to TRBJ2-6, with 8 bases matching TRBD1. J lost 0 bases, V lost 0 bases, and 7 bases had no gene match. Germline-derived CDR1 and CDR2 are DFQATT and SNEGSKA (reference sequence). The CDR3 is 18 residues long.

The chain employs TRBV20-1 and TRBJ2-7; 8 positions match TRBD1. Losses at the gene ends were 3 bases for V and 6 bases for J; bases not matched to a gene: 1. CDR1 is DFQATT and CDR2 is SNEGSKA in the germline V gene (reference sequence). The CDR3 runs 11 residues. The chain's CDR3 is CSASRGLEQYF. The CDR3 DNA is TGCAGTGCTAGCAGGGGGCTCGAGCAGTACTTC.

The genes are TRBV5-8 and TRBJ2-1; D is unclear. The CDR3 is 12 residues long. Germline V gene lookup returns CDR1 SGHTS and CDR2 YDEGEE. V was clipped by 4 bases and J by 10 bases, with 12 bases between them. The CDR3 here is CASSLRSVEQFF. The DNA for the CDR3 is TGTGCCAGCAGCCTGAGATCGGTGGAGCAGTTCTTC.

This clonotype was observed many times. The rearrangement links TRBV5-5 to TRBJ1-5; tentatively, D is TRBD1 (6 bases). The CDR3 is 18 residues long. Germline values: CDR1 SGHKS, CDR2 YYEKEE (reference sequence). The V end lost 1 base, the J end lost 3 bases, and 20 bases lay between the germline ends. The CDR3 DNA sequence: TGTGCCAGCAGCTTGCGACAGGCCTCCCATTCGGTCAATCAGCCCCAGCATTTT. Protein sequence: CASSLRQASHSVNQPQHF. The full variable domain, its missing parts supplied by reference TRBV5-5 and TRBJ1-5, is DAGVTQSPTHLIKTRGQQVTLRCSPISGHKSVSWYQQVLGQGPQFIFQYYEKEERGRGNFPDRFSARQFPNYSSELNVNALLLGDSALYLCASSLRQASHSVNQPQHFGDGTRLSIL.

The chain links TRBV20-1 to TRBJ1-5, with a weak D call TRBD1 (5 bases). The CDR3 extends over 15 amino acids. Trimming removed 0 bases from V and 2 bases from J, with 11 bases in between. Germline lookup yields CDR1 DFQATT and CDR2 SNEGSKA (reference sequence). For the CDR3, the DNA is TGCAGTGCTAGAGAGTTTGGGGGGGGCAATCAGCCCCAGCATTTT. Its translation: CSAREFGGGNQPQHF.

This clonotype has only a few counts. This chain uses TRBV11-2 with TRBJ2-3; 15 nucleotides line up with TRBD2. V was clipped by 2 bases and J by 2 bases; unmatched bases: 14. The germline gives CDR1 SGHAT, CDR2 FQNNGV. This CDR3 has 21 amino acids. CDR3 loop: CASSLFPPGLAGGRNTDTQYF. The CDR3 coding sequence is TGTGCCAGCAGCTTATTTCCCCCGGGACTAGCGGGGGGCCGGAACACAGATACGCAGTATTTT.

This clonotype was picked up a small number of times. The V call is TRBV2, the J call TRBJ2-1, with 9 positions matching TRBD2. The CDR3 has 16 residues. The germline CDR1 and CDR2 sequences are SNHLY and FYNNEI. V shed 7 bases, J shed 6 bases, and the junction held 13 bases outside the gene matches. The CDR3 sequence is CASTTGGLAGFNEQFF. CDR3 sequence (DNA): TGTGCCAGCACCACGGGAGGTCTAGCGGGGTTCAATGAGCAGTTCTTC.

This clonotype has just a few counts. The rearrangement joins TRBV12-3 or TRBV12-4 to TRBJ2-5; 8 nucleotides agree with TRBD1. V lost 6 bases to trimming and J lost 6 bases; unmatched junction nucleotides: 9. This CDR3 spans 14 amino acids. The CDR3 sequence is CASRLTGDGKTQYF. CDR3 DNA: TGTGCCAGCAGGTTGACAGGGGACGGGAAGACCCAGTACTTC.

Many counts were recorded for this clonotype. DNA of the CDR3: TGTGCCAGCAGCTTTCCGGGACTAGCGGGGGGTTTCCAAGAGACCCAGTACTTC. Residues: CASSFPGLAGGFQETQYF. The chain is built from TRBV7-6 and TRBJ2-5; 15 bases agree with TRBD2. V dropped 3 bases and J dropped 1; count of bases not matched to a gene: 6. CDR3 length: 18 amino acids. The germline CDR1 and CDR2 sequences are SGHVS and FNYEAQ.

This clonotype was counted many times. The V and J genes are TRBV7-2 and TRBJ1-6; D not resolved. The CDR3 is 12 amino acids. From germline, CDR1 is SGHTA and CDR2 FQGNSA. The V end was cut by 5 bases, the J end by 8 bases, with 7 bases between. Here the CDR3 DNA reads TGTGCCAGCAGCCCACGTGATTCACCCCTCCACTTT. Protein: CASSPRDSPLHF.

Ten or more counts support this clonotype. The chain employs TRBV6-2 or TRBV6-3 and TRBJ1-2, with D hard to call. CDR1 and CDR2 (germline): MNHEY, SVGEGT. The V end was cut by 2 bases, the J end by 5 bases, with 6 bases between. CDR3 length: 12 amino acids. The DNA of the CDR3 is TGTGCCAGCAGTTACGCTCTGTATGGCTACACCTTC. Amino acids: CASSYALYGYTF.

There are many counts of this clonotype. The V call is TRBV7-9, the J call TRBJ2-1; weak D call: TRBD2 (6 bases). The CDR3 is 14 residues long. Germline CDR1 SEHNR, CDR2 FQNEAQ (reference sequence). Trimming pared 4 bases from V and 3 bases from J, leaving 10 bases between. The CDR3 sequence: CASSSGEGYNEQFF. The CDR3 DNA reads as TGTGCCAGCAGCTCGGGAGAGGGCTACAATGAGCAGTTCTTC. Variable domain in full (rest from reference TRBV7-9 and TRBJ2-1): DTGVSQNPRHKITKRGQNVTFRCDPISEHNRLYWYRQTLGQGPEFLTYFQNEAQLEKSRLLSDRFSAERPKGSFSTLEIQRTEQGDSAMYLCASSSGEGYNEQFFGPGTRLTVL.

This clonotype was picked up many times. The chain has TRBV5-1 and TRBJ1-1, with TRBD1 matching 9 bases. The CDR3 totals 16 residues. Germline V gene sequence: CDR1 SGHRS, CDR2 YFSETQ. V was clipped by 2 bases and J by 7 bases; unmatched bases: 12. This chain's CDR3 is CASSLYMGQGGFEAFF. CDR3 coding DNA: TGCGCCAGCAGCTTATATATGGGACAGGGAGGATTTGAAGCTTTCTTT.